The 8 T cell receptor beta chains below all came from one sample that was sequenced in a study of graft-versus-host responses after intestinal transplantation (dated by TCRdb to 2020 to 2023). The label giving this sample's time point can be read as: cells obtained before transplantation from donor or recipient. These receptors have no known antigen. The library relied on the immunoSEQ multiplex PCR assay. The immuneACCESS repertoire file appears here via TCRdb, limited to in-frame rearrangements. These files lack a portion of the clones; in checked studies, under half of the deficit traces to unresolved V genes, and the cause of the others is not known. The sample table lists approximately 81,000 clones, about nine tenths of them with a count of one. The top ten constitute around 8% of the sample. The sample in question was unstimulated CD8+ T cells sorted from spleen or lymph node cells, obtained before transplant. All receptors derive from a human donor who was the organ donor for an intestinal transplant.

The chain is built from TRBV30 and TRBJ2-5; perhaps D is TRBD1 or TRBD2 (5 bases each). The assigned J gene may be wrong: the sequence end matches TRBJ2-7 better. Germline CDR1 GTSNPN, CDR2 SVGIG (reference sequence). The CDR3 extends over 12 amino acids. CDR3 loop: CASRDRSYEQYF. The DNA for the CDR3 is TGTGCCTCGAGGGACCGCTCCTACGAGCAGTACTTC.

CDR3 in amino acids: CASSRSAKNTEAFF. The CDR3 DNA sequence: TGCGCCAGCAGCCGATCGGCCAAGAACACTGAAGCTTTCTTT. The chain combines TRBV5-1 with TRBJ1-1; D ambiguous. Germline CDR1 is SGHRS and CDR2 is YFSETQ. Trimming removed 4 bases from V and 1 base from J, with 11 bases in between. This CDR3 spans 14 amino acids.

V is TRBV10-2 and J is TRBJ2-7; 7 nucleotides align to TRBD1. Per germline, CDR1 WSHSY and CDR2 SAAADI. V lost 6 bases, J lost 4 bases, and 0 bases stayed unmatched. This CDR3 spans 11 amino acids. CDR3 DNA: TGCGCCAGCAGCAGGGGGTACGAGCAGTACTTC. The encoded protein is CASSRGYEQYF.

The rearrangement uses TRBV27 and TRBJ2-3, with 8 positions matching TRBD2. The CDR3 contains 16 residues. V was clipped by 2 bases and J by 4 bases; unmatched bases: 8. Germline V gene lookup returns CDR1 MNHEY and CDR2 SMNVEV (reference sequence). DNA for the CDR3: TGTGCCAGCAGTTTAGCCCCGGGACTAGTTGCAGATACGCAGTATTTT. It yields the protein CASSLAPGLVADTQYF.

The V call is TRBV9, the J call TRBJ1-4; TRBD1 matches 7 bases. J was trimmed by 7 bases and V by 3 bases; bases with no gene match: 6. Germline assignment: CDR1 SGDLS and CDR2 YYNGEE. CDR3 length equals 14 residues. In nucleotides, the CDR3 is TGTGCCAGCAGCGAAGGGGGCAATGGTGAAAAACTGTTTTTT. Protein product: CASSEGGNGEKLFF.

The J gene is TRBJ2-7, the V gene TRBV6-1, with D perhaps matching TRBD1 (5 bases). CDR1 MNHNS and CDR2 SASEGT come from the germline V gene. CDR3 length: 13 residues. V was clipped by 3 bases and J by 5 bases, with 11 bases between them. CDR3: CASSDTGLDEQYF. The CDR3 nucleotides read TGTGCCAGCAGTGATACAGGCCTGGACGAGCAGTACTTC.

This chain joins TRBV5-1 and TRBJ1-2; possible D gene TRBD1, 5 bases. Germline CDR1 reads SGHRS; CDR2 reads YFSETQ. The CDR3 is 16 residues long. The ends were cut back, 2 bases at V and 4 bases at J, with 18 bases in the middle. CDR3 bases: TGCGCCAGCAGCTTAGCCCCGTCGACAGAAAGCTATGGCTACACCTTC. Protein: CASSLAPSTESYGYTF.

The V gene is TRBV4-1, the J gene TRBJ1-1; D is unresolved. CDR1 MGHRA and CDR2 YSYEKL come from the germline V gene. Trimming stripped 0 bases from V and 0 bases from J, with 8 bases between. This CDR3 has 15 residues. The DNA of the CDR3 is TGCGCCAGCAGCCAAGAAGCCGCCATGAACACTGAAGCTTTCTTT. It codes for CASSQEAAMNTEAFF.